These 9 T cell receptor beta chains originate from one sample sequenced in a study of tumor T cells in aggressive B-cell lymphoma. Data came from immunoSEQ multiplex PCR; TCRdb stores just in-frame clones and leaves some out. The repertoire includes several thousand clones, 90% to 95% of them detected once, and 2% to 2.5% sits in the top ten. Sequenced: tumor tissue. These receptors originate from an adult with diffuse large B cell lymphoma.

The rearrangement joins TRBV15 to TRBJ2-2, with 9 positions matching TRBD1. The CDR3 has 15 amino acids. V trimming: 3 bases; J trimming: 1 base; junction bases outside the gene matches: 0. The germline V gene has CDR1 LNHNV and CDR2 YYDKDF (reference sequence). CDR3 loop: CATSRTGGNTGELFF. The CDR3 nucleotides are TGTGCCACCAGCAGGACAGGGGGGAACACCGGGGAGCTGTTTTTT. The whole variable domain, remainder taken from reference TRBV15 and TRBJ2-2, is DAMVIQNPRYQVTQFGKPVTLSCSQTLNHNVMYWYQQKSSQAPKLLFHYYDKDFNNEADTPDNFQSRRPNTSFCFLDIRSPGLGDTAMYLCATSRTGGNTGELFFGEGSRLTVL.

This chain connects TRBV29-1 to TRBJ2-1; D perhaps matches TRBD1 (6 bases). The CDR3 covers 12 residues. Germline V CDR1 and CDR2: SQVTM, ANQGSEA. The V and J ends lost 4 bases and 10 bases respectively, with 14 bases between them. The CDR3 reads CSVGETGNEQFF. The CDR3 DNA is TGCAGCGTTGGGGAAACAGGGAACGAGCAGTTCTTC.

The genes are TRBV5-1 and TRBJ2-5, with 11 bases that match TRBD2. This CDR3 contains 16 residues. The germline CDR1 and CDR2 sequences are SGHRS and YFSETQ. The V segment lost 0 bases and the J segment 5 bases; nucleotides outside the gene matches: 6. The DNA for the CDR3 is TGCGCCAGCAGCTTGGGGTCTAGCGGGAGGTTGGAGACCCAGTACTTC. It specifies CASSLGSSGRLETQYF.

The chain carries TRBV29-1 and TRBJ1-1; 8 bases are a match to TRBD1. Per the germline V gene, CDR1 is SQVTM and CDR2 is ANQGSEA. Germline trimming cut 6 bases from V and 1 base from J; bases unmatched to any gene: 4. This CDR3 has 13 amino acids. The CDR3 DNA reads TGCAGCGTGCGCGGACAGGGGAACACTGAAGCTTTCTTT. Amino acid sequence: CSVRGQGNTEAFF.

The chain carries TRBV6-5 and TRBJ2-2, with a possible D match to TRBD1 (5 bases). V lost 0 bases, J lost 6 bases, and 5 bases lay in between. Germline V gives CDR1 MNHEY, CDR2 SVGAGI. This CDR3 contains 13 residues. The CDR3 bases are TGTGCCAGCAGTTACTCCAGGGCCGGGGAGCTGTTTTTT. As protein: CASSYSRAGELFF.

The chain couples TRBV27 to TRBJ2-2, with D possibly TRBD1 on 5 matching bases. Germline CDR1 reads MNHEY; CDR2 reads SMNVEV (reference sequence). V lost 6 bases and J lost 3, with 11 bases in between. The CDR3 covers 14 residues. The CDR3 nucleotides read TGTGCCAGCAGGTCGGGCAGGGACACCGGGGAGCTGTTTTTT. Protein: CASRSGRDTGELFF.

Here the CDR3 DNA reads TGTGCCAGCAGCTCGGGACTAGCGGGGGACCAGGTAATCTACGAGCAGTACTTC. This translates into CASSSGLAGDQVIYEQYF. J is TRBJ2-7 and V is TRBV7-9, with 14 bases identical to TRBD2. The CDR3 spans 18 residues. V lost 4 bases and J lost 3; bases outside the gene matches: 11. Germline V lookup: CDR1 SEHNR, CDR2 FQNEAQ (reference sequence).

The chain uses TRBV19 and TRBJ2-1; 9 nucleotides agree with TRBD2. The J segment lost 9 bases and the V segment lost 3 bases, leaving 9 bases of the junction unmatched. The CDR3 contains 15 residues. Looked up from germline, CDR1 is LNHDA and CDR2 is SQIVND (reference sequence). The CDR3 loop reads CASSIVAGGPLEQFF. Here the CDR3 DNA reads TGTGCCAGTAGTATTGTGGCGGGAGGGCCGCTTGAGCAGTTCTTC.

V and J are TRBV5-1 and TRBJ2-1; D perhaps matches TRBD2 (6 bases). V was cut by 2 bases and J by 0 bases, with 15 bases left in between. The CDR3 has 17 residues. CDR1 SGHRS and CDR2 YFSETQ come from the germline V gene. DNA of the CDR3: TGCGCCAGCAGCTTTTTAGCGGTCCCTAGCTCCTACAATGAGCAGTTCTTC. Its protein product is CASSFLAVPSSYNEQFF. Using reference TRBV5-1 and TRBJ2-1 for the parts outside the CDR3, the full variable domain is KAGVTQTPRYLIKTRGQQVTLSCSPISGHRSVSWYQQTPGQGLQFLFEYFSETQRNKGNFPGRFSGRQFSNSRSEMNVSTLELGDSALYLCASSFLAVPSSYNEQFFGPGTRLTVL.